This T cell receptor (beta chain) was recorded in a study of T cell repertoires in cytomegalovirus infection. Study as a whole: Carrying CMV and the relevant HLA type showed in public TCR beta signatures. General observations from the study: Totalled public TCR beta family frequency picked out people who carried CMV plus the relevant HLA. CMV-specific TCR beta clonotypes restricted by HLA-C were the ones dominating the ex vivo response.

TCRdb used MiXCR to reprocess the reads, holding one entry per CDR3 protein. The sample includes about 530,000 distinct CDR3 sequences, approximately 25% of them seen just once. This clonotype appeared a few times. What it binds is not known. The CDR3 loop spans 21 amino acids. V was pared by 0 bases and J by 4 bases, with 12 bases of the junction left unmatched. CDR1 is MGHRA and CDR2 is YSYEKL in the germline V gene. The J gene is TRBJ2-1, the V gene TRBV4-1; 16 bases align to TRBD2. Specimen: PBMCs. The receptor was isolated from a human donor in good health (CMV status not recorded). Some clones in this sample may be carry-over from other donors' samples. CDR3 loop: CASSQEETGTSGGVGYNEQFF. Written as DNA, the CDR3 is TGCGCCAGCAGCCAAGAAGAGACCGGGACTAGCGGGGGGGTGGGATACAATGAGCAGTTCTTC.